This paragraph covers one TCR beta chain sequence. Its antigen is as yet unknown. The data were taken from a study of shared clonotypes between healthy human individuals. Overall study: Per donor, CD8 memory used one plate, CD8 naive used two, CD4 memory used three and CD4 naive used three. Points from the study as a whole: On the whole, naive subsets had larger estimated richness than memory subsets had.

Naive CD8 cells lacked CD45RO and underwent positive selection for CCR7, leaving out terminally differentiated effector memory CD45RA+ cells. With V trimmed by 4 bases and J by 6 bases, 5 bases remained unmatched. This CDR3 contains 15 residues. The germline CDR1 and CDR2 sequences are SGHVS and FQNEAQ. Execution of the assay was at deep level. Generated by immunoSEQ multiplex PCR, the TCRdb table keeps only in-frame clones and is missing some. This sample yields about 680,000 clones, of which around 90% are seen a single time; nearly 25% belongs to the top ten. The rearrangement uses TRBV7-8 and TRBJ2-1; TRBD2 agrees at 11 bases. Sequenced input: naive CD8+ T cells sorted from blood. This receptor was identified in a man in his thirties or forties in good health. The CDR3, as DNA: TGTGCCAGCAGCTCCGGGACTAGCGGCGGCAATGAGCAGTTCTTC. Amino acids: CASSSGTSGGNEQFF.